This TCR beta chain stems from a study of OX40 agonist ivuxolimab in advanced cancers. With regard to this clone: Its antigen is not known.

TCRdb's table, derived via immunoSEQ multiplex PCR, lists solely in-frame clones and lacks some. The sample shows over 90,000 clones, approximately 94% of them seen only once. CDR3 length equals 16 residues. Trimming cost V 6 bases and J 1 base; bases outside gene matches: 10. Germline values: CDR1 SNHLY, CDR2 FYNNEI. Points from the study as a whole: It was not determined which antigens were specifically recognized by the peripheral T cells that had undergone clonal expansion.

The TCR comes from an adult with an advanced solid tumor such as melanoma, head and neck, liver or kidney cancer. This sample comprised CD4+ or CD8+ T cells sorted from blood, obtained in a trial of the OX40 agonist ivuxolimab. This chain links TRBV2 with TRBJ2-5, with 8 bases that match TRBD1. CDR3 amino acids: CASRGRGPPSQETQYF. The CDR3 DNA is TGTGCCAGCAGGGGCAGGGGGCCCCCGAGCCAAGAGACCCAGTACTTC.